The rows below give T cell receptor beta chains drawn from one sample of a study of T cell responses to AZD1222 COVID-19 vaccine. Libraries were prepared by immunoSEQ multiplex PCR; TCRdb keeps only in-frame clonotypes and omits some of them. The sample shows about 170,000 clones, 87% of them seen only once. The material was peripheral blood, obtained 28 days after the second AZD1222 dose. Source of these receptors: an adult who received the AZD1222 COVID-19 vaccine. The CDR3 runs from the conserved cysteine through the conserved F or W. A D gene is named only where the DNA matches it firmly. Part of the rows lack a size; the others show once, few, many or a class for expanded clones.

length | size | D | J | V | DNA | CDR3
14 | . | TRBD1 | TRBJ1-3 | TRBV6-6 | TGTGCCAGCAGTTTCGCAGGGGGTGGAAACACCATATATTTT | CASSFAGGGNTIYF
14 | . | . | TRBJ1-4 | TRBV27 | TGTGCCAGCAGTCGGACACCTCGGGATGAAAAACTGTTTTTT | CASSRTPRDEKLFF
14 | . | TRBD1 | TRBJ1-2 | TRBV19 | TGTGCCAGTAGATTGGACAGGCTGAGGTATGGCTACACCTTC | CASRLDRLRYGYTF
16 | . | TRBD2 | TRBJ2-7 | TRBV15 | TGTGCCACCAGCAGATACTCTGGCGGGAGCTCCTACGAGCAGTACTTC | CATSRYSGGSSYEQYF
13 | . | . | TRBJ1-2 | TRBV3-1/TRBV3-2 | . | CASSQGFGNGYTF
14 | once | . | TRBJ1-6 | TRBV19 | TGTGCCAGTAGTACGGTCTCCTATAATTCACCCCTCCACTTT | CASSTVSYNSPLHF
12 | . | . | TRBJ2-7 | TRBV10-3 | TGTGCCATCAGTGAGAGCACCTACGAGCAGTACTTC | CAISESTYEQYF
16 | . | TRBD2 | TRBJ2-1 | TRBV5-1 | TGCGCCAGCAGCTTGAGCCTAGCGGGCTCCTACAATGAGCAGTTCTTC | CASSLSLAGSYNEQFF
15 | . | TRBD2 | TRBJ2-3 | TRBV12-5 | TGTGCTAGTGGTTTAGGGACTAGTCTGGTGGATACGCAGTATTTT | CASGLGTSLVDTQYF
17 | . | . | TRBJ1-2 | TRBV7-8 | TGTGCCAGCAGCGAATGGACCGGGACACGAATCAACTATGGCTACACCTTC | CASSEWTGTRINYGYTF
14 | . | TRBD1 | TRBJ2-7 | TRBV30 | TGTGCCTGCCCGCGACAGGGGAGCTCCTACGAGCAGTACTTC | CACPRQGSSYEQYF
14 | . | . | TRBJ1-1 | TRBV2 | TGTGCCAGCAACTGGGATGCAGGGATCGCTGAAGCTTTCTTT | CASNWDAGIAEAFF
11 | . | . | TRBJ2-1 | TRBV7-9 | TGTGCCAGCAGCCCTTACAGTGAGCAGTTCTTC | CASSPYSEQFF
12 | . | . | TRBJ1-4 | TRBV10-3 | TGTGCCTGTGGAGAGGGGGACGAAAAACTGTTTTTT | CACGEGDEKLFF
13 | . | . | TRBJ2-1 | TRBV5-4 | TGTGCCAGCAGCCCAAGACCAGCTGGGGAGCAGTTCTTC | CASSPRPAGEQFF
14 | . | . | TRBJ1-4 | TRBV19 | TGTGCCAGTAGCGTTCTAGGTGAGGGAGAAAAACTGTTTTTT | CASSVLGEGEKLFF
15 | . | . | TRBJ2-7 | TRBV19 | TGTGCCAGTAGTATCGGCCTAGGGGGCTCCTACGAGCAGTACTTC | CASSIGLGGSYEQYF
16 | . | . | TRBJ2-6 | TRBV5-5 | TGTGCCAGCAGCCTGGCAGCAGTGGCCGGGGCCAACGTCCTGACTTTC | CASSLAAVAGANVLTF
13 | . | . | TRBJ1-5 | TRBV30 | TGTGCCTGGACACGCAGTAGCAATCAGCCCCAGCATTTT | CAWTRSSNQPQHF
15 | . | . | TRBJ1-5 | TRBV7-8 | TGTGCCAGCAGCCCACAGGACGGGGTCGGTCAGCCCCAGCATTTT | CASSPQDGVGQPQHF
11 | . | . | TRBJ2-7 | TRBV6-5 | TGTGCCAGCACCCTAGGGTACGGGCAGTACTTC | CASTLGYGQYF
12 | . | . | TRBJ2-1 | TRBV7-2 | TGTGCCAGCAGCTTAGTGGGGGGCGAGCAGTTCTTC | CASSLVGGEQFF
14 | . | . | TRBJ1-4 | TRBV27 | TGTGCCAGCAGTTTAGGGGGCTTGTATGAAAAACTGTTTTTT | CASSLGGLYEKLFF
15 | few | TRBD1 | TRBJ2-1 | TRBV7-2 | TGTGCCAGCAGCCTATCCGGGACAGATAACAATGAGCAGTTCTTC | CASSLSGTDNNEQFF
13 | . | . | TRBJ1-3 | TRBV6-5 | TGTGCCAGCAGGGACGGAGGGGGAAACACCATATATTTT | CASRDGGGNTIYF
14 | few | . | TRBJ2-7 | TRBV3-1/TRBV3-2 | TGTGCCAGCAGCCGTGGACGGCTCTCCTACGAGCAGTACTTC | CASSRGRLSYEQYF
17 | . | TRBD2 | TRBJ2-5 | TRBV15 | TGTGCCACCAGCAGTACCAAGGGACTAGCCCCGAGCTTGGCCGAGTACTTC | CATSSTKGLAPSLAEYF
14 | . | . | TRBJ2-2 | TRBV7-9 | TGTGCCAGCAGCTCTCGGGGAAGCACCGGGGAGCTGTTTTTT | CASSSRGSTGELFF
14 | . | . | TRBJ1-1 | TRBV18 | TGTGCCAGCTCCCCGACCATTGGAGACAGTGAAGCTTTCTTT | CASSPTIGDSEAFF
15 | . | TRBD2 | TRBJ2-5 | TRBV30 | TGTGCCTGGAAATATACCGGGGGGGTCCAAGAGACCCAGTACTTC | CAWKYTGGVQETQYF
20 | . | . | TRBJ1-2 | TRBV5-1 | TGCGCCAGCGGGGGGTCTACCCGGAAACAGGGTCTTGGGCCTAACTATGGCTACACCTTC | CASGGSTRKQGLGPNYGYTF
15 | . | TRBD1 | TRBJ1-1 | TRBV19 | TGTGCCAGTAGTAACGGACAGGGGGCGAACACTGAAGCTTTCTTT | CASSNGQGANTEAFF
14 | . | TRBD1 | TRBJ2-3 | TRBV6-5 | TGTGCCAGCGTACCAGGGGGAGATAGGGATACGCAGTATTTT | CASVPGGDRDTQYF
16 | . | TRBD1 | TRBJ2-3 | TRBV5-1 | TGCGCCAGCAGCCGACAGGGGAAAAGCGTTGGAGATACGCAGTATTTT | CASSRQGKSVGDTQYF
15 | . | TRBD1 | TRBJ1-2 | TRBV15 | TGTGCCACCAGCAAGGACAGGGTAGGGATCTATGGCTACACCTTC | CATSKDRVGIYGYTF
17 | . | TRBD1 | TRBJ1-3 | TRBV5-6 | TGTGCCAGCAGCGCGGCGGGACAGACTTACTCTGGAAACACCATATATTTT | CASSAAGQTYSGNTIYF
12 | . | . | TRBJ1-2 | TRBV19 | TGTGCCAGTAACTCGGGGGACTATGGCTACACCTTC | CASNSGDYGYTF
15 | . | . | TRBJ2-3 | TRBV5-4 | TGTGCCAGCAGCTTGTCCGCAGGGTCCCCAGATACGCAGTATTTT | CASSLSAGSPDTQYF
14 | . | TRBD1 | TRBJ2-2 | TRBV5-1 | TGCGCCAGCAACGACAGGGGTCACACCGGGGAGCTGTTTTTT | CASNDRGHTGELFF
17 | . | . | TRBJ2-7 | TRBV4-1 | TGCGCCAGCAGCCAAGGTGGGCTCGGGGGTGGGACCTACGAGCAGTACTTC | CASSQGGLGGGTYEQYF